Sequencing of this TCR beta chain was carried out in a study of CD8 T cells in Susac syndrome. Study-level findings and limits: Regarding the TCR sequencing and HLA analysis, the study admitted that a relatively small number of individuals were involved.

With 4 bases clipped from V and 6 bases from J, the junction kept 8 bases outside the gene matches. This CDR3 comprises 15 residues. Germline values: CDR1 LGHDT, CDR2 YNNKEL (reference sequence). With random hexamers, about 0.45 to 1 ug RNA was reverse transcribed. TCRdb reanalysed the immunoSEQ multiplex PCR reads using MiXCR and keeps one entry per CDR3 protein. The profile covers about 85,000 distinct CDR3 sequences, with around 94% appearing a single time and 0.26% taken by the ten largest. A remark on this clonotype: The antigen is not known.

The sample comprised CD8+ T cells from PBMCs. This receptor was taken from a human donor in good health. The rearrangement joins TRBV3-1 to TRBJ2-1; 8 bases align to TRBD2. CDR3 in amino acids: CASSPLAGGSNEQFF. The CDR3 DNA follows: TGTGCCAGCAGCCCCCTCGCGGGAGGTTCCAATGAGCAGTTCTTC.